This TCR beta chain was identified during a study of molecular identifiers for immune sequencing clone quantification. The CDR3 has 15 residues. CDR1 is SGHRS and CDR2 is YFSETQ in the germline V gene. Concerning this clonotype itself: A much larger clone sits a single nucleotide away, making a read error possible.

One entry per CDR3 protein results from TCRdb running MiXCR on the PCR reads. The table records 250,000 to 400,000 distinct CDR3 sequences, about a fifth of them present only once. The sample taken for sequencing was naive CD8+ T cells from blood, with Jurkat cell RNA spiked in. Subset reported: FACS-sorted CD8+CD4-CCR7+CD45RA+ naive T cells. The sequence came from a human donor in good health. Some libraries in this study had Jurkat cell RNA spiked in. The chain recombines TRBV5-1 with TRBJ1-1; 10 positions match TRBD1. The CDR3 DNA is TGCGCCAGCAGCCTCCGGGACAGGGGTTGGACTGGAGCTTTCTTT. It specifies CASSLRDRGWTGAFF. The complete variable domain, with remaining parts taken from reference TRBV5-1 and TRBJ1-1, reads KAGVTQTPRYLIKTRGQQVTLSCSPISGHRSVSWYQQTPGQGLQFLFEYFSETQRNKGNFPGRFSGRQFSNSRSEMNVSTLELGDSALYLCASSLRDRGWTGAFFGQGTRLTVV.